This TCR beta chain is from a study of cytotoxic CD8 clonotypes in ibrutinib-treated CLL. A note on this clone: What it binds is unknown.

Profiled with immunoSEQ multiplex PCR; TCRdb holds only in-frame clones, not every one. Among tens of thousands of clones listed, approximately 82% were seen once. Study conclusions and caveats: There were few public clonotypes, and on treatment they contracted or stayed stable. Before falling back toward baseline at progression, clonality had risen at the time of ibrutinib response.

The source was PBMCs, collected after 24 months of ibrutinib treatment. The TCR was taken from a human donor with chronic lymphocytic leukemia.

The CDR3: CASSLDGSSTDTQYF. The DNA of the CDR3 is TGTGCCAGCAGCTTAGATGGGAGCAGCACAGATACGCAGTATTTT. The chain recombines TRBV11-2 with TRBJ2-3, with a possible D match to TRBD2 (5 bases). The germline CDR1 and CDR2 sequences are SGHAT and FQNNGV. The CDR3 sequence is 15 residues long. Trimming removed 0 bases at V and 0 bases at J, with 7 bases between. The variable domain in full, with the rest retrieved from reference TRBV11-2 and TRBJ2-3, is EAGVAQSPRYKIIEKRQSVAFWCNPISGHATLYWYQQILGQGPKLLIQFQNNGVVDDSQLPKDRFSAERLKGVDSTLKIQPAKLEDSAVYLCASSLDGSSTDTQYFGPGTRLTVL.